This paragraph covers one T cell receptor beta chain sequence. PCR used 60 Vbeta primers and 13 Jbeta primers. Data came from immunoSEQ multiplex PCR; TCRdb stores just in-frame clones and leaves some out. The data hold roughly 100,000 clones, with roughly 15% observed a single time. This sample is drawn from a study of cytomegalovirus exposure and HLA in healthy donors. This sequence was found in a female donor in good health and CMV-seronegative. Sequencing input: PBMCs.

The CDR3 is CSVEEVGQGAQYF. CDR3 sequence (DNA): TGCAGCGTTGAAGAGGTAGGACAGGGGGCCCAGTATTTT. The genes are TRBV29-1 and TRBJ2-3, with TRBD1 identical over 11 bases. V dropped 0 bases and J dropped 12; count of bases not matched to a gene: 5. The germline CDR1 and CDR2 sequences are SQVTM and ANQGSEA. CDR3 length: 13 amino acids.